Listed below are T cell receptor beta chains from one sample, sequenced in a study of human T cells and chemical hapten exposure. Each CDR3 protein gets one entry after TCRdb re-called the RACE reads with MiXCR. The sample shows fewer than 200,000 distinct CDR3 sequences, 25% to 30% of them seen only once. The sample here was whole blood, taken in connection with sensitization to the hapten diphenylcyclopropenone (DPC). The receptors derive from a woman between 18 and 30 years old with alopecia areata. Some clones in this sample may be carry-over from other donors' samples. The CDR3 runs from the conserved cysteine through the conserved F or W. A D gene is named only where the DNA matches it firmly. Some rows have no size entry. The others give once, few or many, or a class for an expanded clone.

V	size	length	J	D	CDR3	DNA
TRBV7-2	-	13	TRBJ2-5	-	CASSPSGIETQYF	TGTGCCAGCAGCCCATCAGGGATAGAGACCCAGTACTTC
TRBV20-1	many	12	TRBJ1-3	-	CSASVRGNTIYF	TGCAGTGCTAGTGTCCGAGGAAACACCATATATTTT
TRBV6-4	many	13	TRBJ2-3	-	CASSASGTDTQYF	TGTGCCAGCAGTGCTAGCGGCACAGATACGCAGTATTTT
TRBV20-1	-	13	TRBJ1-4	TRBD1	CSAMTGVGEKLFF	TGCAGTGCTATGACAGGGGTCGGGGAAAAACTGTTTTTT
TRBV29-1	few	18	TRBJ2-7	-	CSVGGRQGAGIVYYEQYF	TGCAGCGTTGGAGGACGACAGGGAGCGGGAATAGTGTACTACGAGCAGTACTTC
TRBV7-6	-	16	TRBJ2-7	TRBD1	CASSSSSRQGVYEQYF	TGTGCCAGCAGCTCCTCCTCACGACAGGGGGTTTACGAGCAGTACTTC
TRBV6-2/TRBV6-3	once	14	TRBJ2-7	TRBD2	CASFGREVSYEQYF	TGTGCCAGCTTCGGACGGGAGGTCTCCTACGAGCAGTACTTC
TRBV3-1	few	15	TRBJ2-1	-	CASSQATTLGNEQFF	TGTGCCAGCAGCCAAGCCACCACCCTCGGCAATGAGCAGTTCTTC
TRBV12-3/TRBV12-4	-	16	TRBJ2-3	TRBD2	CASSFGRGGGTDTQYF	TGTGCCAGCAGTTTTGGGCGGGGGGGCGGAACAGATACGCAGTATTTT
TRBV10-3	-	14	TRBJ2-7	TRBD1	CAITEGATSYEQYF	TGTGCCATCACTGAGGGGGCAACGTCCTACGAGCAGTACTTC
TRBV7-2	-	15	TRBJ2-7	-	CASSLEGGTSYEQYF	TGTGCCAGCAGCTTAGAAGGGGGAACCTCCTACGAGCAGTACTTC
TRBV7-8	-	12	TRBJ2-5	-	CASSLARGAQYF	TGTGCCAGCAGCTTAGCGCGAGGGGCCCAGTACTTC
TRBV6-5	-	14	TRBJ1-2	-	CASSYIQGRESYTF	TGTGCCAGCAGTTACATCCAGGGCAGGGAAAGCTACACCTTC
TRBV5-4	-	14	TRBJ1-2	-	CASSLDRASYGYTF	TGTGCCAGCAGCTTGGACAGGGCTTCCTATGGCTACACCTTC
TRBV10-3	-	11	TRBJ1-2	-	CAIAQGYGYTF	TGTGCCATAGCACAGGGCTATGGCTACACCTTC
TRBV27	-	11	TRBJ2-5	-	CASSPPPTQYF	TGTGCCAGCAGTCCCCCTCCGACCCAGTACTTC
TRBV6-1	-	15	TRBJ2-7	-	CASQGVEYVAYEQYF	TGTGCCAGCCAAGGTGTAGAGTATGTAGCCTACGAGCAGTACTTC
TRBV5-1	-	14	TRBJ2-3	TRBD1	CASSETGGTDTQYF	TGCGCCAGCAGCGAGACAGGGGGAACAGATACGCAGTATTTT
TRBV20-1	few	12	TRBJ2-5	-	CSANDFQETQYF	TGCAGTGCTAACGACTTTCAAGAGACCCAGTACTTC
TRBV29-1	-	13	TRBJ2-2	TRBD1	CSVCRTGGGELFF	TGCAGCGTTTGCCGGACAGGGGGGGGGGAGCTGTTTTTT
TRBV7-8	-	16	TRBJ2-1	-	CASRPSPTSSYNEQFF	TGTGCCAGCAGGCCTTCCCCGACTAGCTCCTACAATGAGCAGTTCTTC
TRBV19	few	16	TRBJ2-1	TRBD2	CASSFGLAGTITEQFF	TGTGCCAGTAGTTTTGGACTAGCGGGAACAATCACTGAGCAGTTCTTC
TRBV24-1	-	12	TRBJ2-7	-	CATSDRGIEQYF	TGTGCCACCAGTGACCGGGGTATTGAGCAGTACTTC
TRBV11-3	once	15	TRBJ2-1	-	CASSLGPTRGNEQFF	TGTGCCAGCAGCTTAGGGCCCACTAGAGGCAATGAGCAGTTCTTC
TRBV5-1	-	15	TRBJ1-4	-	CASSFQGRRDEKLFF	TGCGCCAGCAGCTTCCAGGGAAGACGCGATGAAAAACTGTTTTTT
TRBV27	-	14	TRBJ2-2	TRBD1	CASSPRQGMGELFF	TGTGCCAGCAGCCCGAGACAGGGGATGGGGGAGCTGTTTTTT
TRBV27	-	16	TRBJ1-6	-	CASSSPGGSYNSPLHF	TGTGCCAGCAGTTCTCCCGGGGGGTCCTATAATTCACCCCTCCACTTT